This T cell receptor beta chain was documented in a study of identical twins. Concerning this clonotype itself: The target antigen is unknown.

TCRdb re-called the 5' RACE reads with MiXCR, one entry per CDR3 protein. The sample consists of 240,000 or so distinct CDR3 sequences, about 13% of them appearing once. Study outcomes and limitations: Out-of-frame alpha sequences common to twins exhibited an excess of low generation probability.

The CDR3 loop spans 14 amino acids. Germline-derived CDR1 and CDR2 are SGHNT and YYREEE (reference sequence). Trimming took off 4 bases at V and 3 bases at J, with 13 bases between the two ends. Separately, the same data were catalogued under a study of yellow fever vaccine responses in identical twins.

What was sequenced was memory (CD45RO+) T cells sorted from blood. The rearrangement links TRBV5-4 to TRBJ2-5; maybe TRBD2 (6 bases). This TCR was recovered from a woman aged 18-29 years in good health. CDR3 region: CASSETGTEETQYF. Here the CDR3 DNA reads TGTGCCAGCAGCGAGACCGGGACTGAAGAGACCCAGTACTTC. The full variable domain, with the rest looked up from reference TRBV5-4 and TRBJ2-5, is ETGVTQSPTHLIKTRGQQVTLRCSSQSGHNTVSWYQQALGQGPQFIFQYYREEENGRGNFPPRFSGLQFPNYSSELNVNALELDDSALYLCASSETGTEETQYFGPGTRLLVL.